These 3 T cell receptor beta chains share one sample of origin, sequenced in a study of blood T cell repertoires in COVID-19. The protocol was immunoSEQ multiplex PCR, while the TCRdb copy is restricted to in-frame clones and leaves out a portion. The repertoire holds roughly 350,000 clones, with around 90% as singletons. Sequenced sample: peripheral blood. These TCRs come from a woman aged 18 to 35 who had recovered from COVID-19.

V and J are TRBV6-5 and TRBJ1-6, with D maybe TRBD1 (5 bases). Germline V gene sequence: CDR1 MNHEY, CDR2 SVGAGI. The CDR3 is 14 amino acids. Trimming pared 10 bases from V and 4 bases from J, leaving 14 bases between. CDR3 in DNA: TGTGCCACCGGCGGGGGGGGGTATAATTCACCCCTCCACTTT. It encodes CATGGGGYNSPLHF.

This clone was detected only once. V gene TRBV24-1 combines with J gene TRBJ2-7; 11 nucleotides line up with TRBD2. V gave up 8 bases and J gave up 3 bases; unmatched junction bases: 17. Germline-derived CDR1 and CDR2 are KGHDR and SFDVKD. The CDR3 has 18 amino acids. CDR3 in DNA: TGTGCCACCATCCCCGGGACTAGCGGAACTAGGACTCGCTACGAGCAGTACGTC. Translated, it gives CATIPGTSGTRTRYEQYV.

V gene TRBV7-9 combines with J gene TRBJ1-2; 8 positions match TRBD1. Germline CDR1 SEHNR, CDR2 FQNEAQ (reference sequence). Trimming at V came to 5 bases and at J to 0 bases, leaving 5 bases not matched to a gene. The CDR3 is 15 amino acids. Here the CDR3 reads CASSPWDRSNYGYTF. CDR3 nucleotides: TGTGCCAGCAGCCCATGGGACAGGTCTAACTATGGCTACACCTTC.